The 11 T cell receptor beta chains listed next were all sequenced from one sample in a study of vaccination effects on CD4 cells after COVID-19. The table came from immunoSEQ multiplex PCR; TCRdb's copy has only in-frame clones and leaves some out. The sample shows 60,000 to 70,000 clones, approximately 80% of them seen only once. Antigen-specific CD4+ T cells were expanded (with viral peptide pools) by the ViraFEST assay ahead of sequencing. Culture lasted over 9 days before CD4+ T cell isolation. These TCRs' antigens remain unknown. Specimen: CD4+ T cells from PBMCs cultured with HCoV-229E spike peptides, collected before COVID-19 vaccination. The receptors originated from a human donor who received a COVID-19 vaccine.

A single count supports this clone. This chain connects TRBV9 to TRBJ2-3; D unclear. Trimming removed 4 bases at V and 6 bases at J, with 12 bases between. The CDR3 contains 13 residues. The germline V gene encodes CDR1 SGDLS and CDR2 YYNGEE. The chain's CDR3 is CASSPQPPDTQYF. In nucleotides, the CDR3 is TGTGCCAGCAGCCCACAGCCCCCGGATACGCAGTATTTT. The entire variable domain, with the rest obtained from reference TRBV9 and TRBJ2-3, is as follows: DSGVTQTPKHLITATGQRVTLRCSPRSGDLSVYWYQQSLDQGLQFLIQYYNGEERAKGNILERFSAQQFPDLHSELNLSSLELGDSALYFCASSPQPPDTQYFGPGTRLTVL.

V gene TRBV19 combines with J gene TRBJ2-6; no reliable D call. Between the trimmed V and J ends, which lost 3 bases and 4 bases, there was a span of 7 bases. Germline V CDR1 and CDR2: LNHDA, SQIVND (reference sequence). The CDR3 spans 14 residues. CDR3: CASSMATGANVLTF. The CDR3 nucleotides read TGTGCCAGTAGTATGGCGACGGGGGCCAACGTCCTGACTTTC.

The chain is built from TRBV7-8 and TRBJ2-2, with a weak D call TRBD1 (6 bases). The CDR3 is made up of 13 amino acids. Trimming took off 6 bases at V and 6 bases at J, with 11 bases between the two ends. The V gene's germline CDR1 is SGHVS and CDR2 FQNEAQ. Written as DNA, the CDR3 is TGTGCCAGCAGTCCCAGGGGCGCCGGGGAGCTGTTTTTT. This gives the protein CASSPRGAGELFF.

This clone has more than one count but fewer than ten. The gene calls are TRBV6-2 or TRBV6-3 and TRBJ1-1, with D perhaps TRBD1 (6 bases). The CDR3 consists of 15 residues. V lost 4 bases, J lost 4 bases, and 16 bases lay in between. CDR1 MNHEY and CDR2 SVGEGT come from the germline V gene. The CDR3 protein is CASSSYSDSRTEAFF. The CDR3 DNA follows: TGTGCCAGCAGTTCCTATTCGGACAGCCGCACTGAAGCTTTCTTT.

The chain uses TRBV2 and TRBJ2-7, with 9 positions matching TRBD1. Unmatched junction bases numbered 8, after V lost 5 bases and J lost 6 bases. Germline lookup yields CDR1 SNHLY and CDR2 FYNNEI. The CDR3 spans 14 residues. CDR3 bases: TGTGCCAGCAGTTCGGACAGGGGAAAGCGCGAGCAGTACGTC. It codes for CASSSDRGKREQYV.

The chain joins TRBV15 to TRBJ2-7; TRBD2 aligns across 9 bases. V shed 1 base and J 2 bases; nucleotides not matched to a gene: 3. The V gene's germline CDR1 is LNHNV and CDR2 YYDKDF (reference sequence). The CDR3 covers 15 residues. CDR3 DNA sequence: TGTGCCACCAGCAGAGGACGCGGGGGGGCCTACGAGCAGTACGTC. Amino acid sequence: CATSRGRGGAYEQYV.

This chain uses TRBV10-2 with TRBJ1-5; D not certain. Germline values: CDR1 WSHSY, CDR2 SAAADI. V was shortened by 6 bases and J by 8 bases, with 14 bases between the two germline ends. This CDR3 comprises 13 residues. The CDR3 region has the DNA TGCGCCAGCAGGCAAACCCTCGTGGAGCCCCAGCATTTT. Protein: CASRQTLVEPQHF.

The rearrangement links TRBV12-3 or TRBV12-4 to TRBJ1-2, with a possible D match to TRBD1 (6 bases). The CDR3 has 13 residues. The V end lost 3 bases, the J end lost 4 bases, and 9 bases lay between the germline ends. This CDR3 reads CASSLSQGYGYTF. The CDR3 DNA sequence: TGTGCCAGCAGTTTGTCACAGGGCTATGGCTACACCTTC.

This chain uses TRBV5-1 with TRBJ2-3; 10 nucleotides agree with TRBD2. Germline trimming cut 5 bases from V and 3 bases from J; bases unmatched to any gene: 6. This CDR3 comprises 15 residues. Germline V gene data show CDR1 as SGHRS and CDR2 as YFSETQ. The CDR3 nucleotides are TGCGCCAGCAGTCCACTAGCGGGGATGACAGATACGCAGTATTTT. This encodes CASSPLAGMTDTQYF.

This chain uses TRBV5-1 with TRBJ2-5; TRBD2 matches at 14 bases. Germline V lookup: CDR1 SGHRS, CDR2 YFSETQ. This CDR3 is 20 amino acids long. V lost 2 bases, J lost 6 bases, and 18 bases stayed unmatched. CDR3 nucleotide sequence: TGCGCCAGCAGCTTCTCAATAGTTCAGACTAGCGGGGGGGATCGGCAGACCCAGTACTTC. Its translation: CASSFSIVQTSGGDRQTQYF.

The rearrangement joins TRBV29-1 to TRBJ1-2, with TRBD1 matching over 7 bases. The CDR3 totals 12 residues. After removal of 5 bases from V and 9 bases from J, the junction contained 9 bases not matched to a gene. Germline V lookup: CDR1 SQVTM, CDR2 ANQGSEA. The CDR3 is CSVLGTGERYTF. DNA for the CDR3: TGCAGCGTTCTTGGAACAGGGGAGCGCTACACCTTC.